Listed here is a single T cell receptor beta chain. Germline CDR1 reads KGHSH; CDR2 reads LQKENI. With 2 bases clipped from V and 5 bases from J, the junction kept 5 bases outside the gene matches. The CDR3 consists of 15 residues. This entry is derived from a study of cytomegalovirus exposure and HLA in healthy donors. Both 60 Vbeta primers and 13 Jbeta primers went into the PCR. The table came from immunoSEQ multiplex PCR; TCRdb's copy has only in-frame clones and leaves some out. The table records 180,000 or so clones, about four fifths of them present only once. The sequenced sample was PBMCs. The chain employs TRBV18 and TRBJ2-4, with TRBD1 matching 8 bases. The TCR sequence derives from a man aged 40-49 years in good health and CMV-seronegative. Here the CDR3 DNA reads TGTGCCAGCTCACCATCAGGGGGCGCCGAAAACATTCAGTACTTC. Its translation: CASSPSGGAENIQYF.